This T cell receptor beta chain was recorded in a study of cytomegalovirus exposure and HLA in healthy donors (dated by TCRdb to 2015 to 2018). With respect to the entire study: In an earlier analysis of 550 to 750 of the donors, 250 to 300 Gb of sequence data and 120 million or so unique TCR beta sequences from approximately 180 million T cells were reported. An early release covering some 640 HLA-typed donors comprised about 300 gigabases of sequencing data and about 90 million unique TCR sequences. Of the 350 to 450 genotyped donors, over 80% were placed in the genetic ancestry cluster associated with self-reported Caucasian donors. The study aimed to test whether signatures of past pathogen exposure could be identified by cataloging public T cell receptors. The study profiled the T cell repertoires of about 640 subjects by immunosequencing and related them to cytomegalovirus serostatus. Along with the approximately 700-subject first cohort, a separate validation cohort of approximately 110 different subjects was used. To predict cytomegalovirus infection status, the study combined high-throughput TCR immunosequencing, statistical association of individual TCRs with disease status, and machine learning. In a later analysis, previously published TCR beta repertoires from 500 to 750 donors were re-analyzed and high-resolution HLA genotyping was added so that TCR occurrence patterns could be studied. Rather than using new phenotypic data, the later analysis identified candidate immune exposures from TCR beta sequences and from how often those sequences occurred across donors. An earlier analysis of about 600 of the donors used high-throughput TCR beta sequencing to judge whether each TCR beta V gene segment behaved as functional or pseudogenic. Donor age, sex, ethnicity and CMV serostatus were compiled together with the repertoire data. In a later genetic analysis, genome-wide SNP genotypes for about three fifths of the roughly 670 donors were used, and that subset was treated as a discovery cohort. All discovery cohort repertoires had been generated on a single sequencing platform. Class I and class II HLA loci were covered by the typing at four-digit resolution. The number of donors typed differed by locus, with roughly 620-630 for A, B, C, DRB1 and DQB1, more than 500 for DQA1, approximately 570 for DPA1, and about 450 for DPB1. Four or five DR-DQ haplotypes were treated as single units for association and clustering because of strong linkage in the cohort. Among some 400 genotyped donors of the cohort, an average of 235,054 unique TCR beta nucleotide sequences were sequenced per donor, around a sixth of them non-productive. Results the study describes overall, beyond this receptor: The 87-base-pair reads could not distinguish some IMGT-functional V segments, including TRBV6-2 and TRBV6-3, so those segments were excluded. Correlated functional status among segregating V segments might be attributable to linkage disequilibrium, but an unknown experimental factor could not be ruled out. The classifier was reported to diagnose cytomegalovirus status with high specificity and sensitivity in both the original cohort and the validation cohort. In the study, about 150 TCR beta chains were listed as associated with cytomegalovirus. According to a later analysis, TCR association rates differed among HLA loci, with DRB1 alleles showing the most associated TCRs and HLA-C alleles showing the fewest. According to a later analysis, parvovirus B19, influenza, CMV and Epstein-Barr virus appeared linked to several top co-occurrence clusters. Because counts were too low, about 18 rarely observed V segments, including chromosome 9 orphons, were excluded from the earlier analysis of 587 of the donors. In a later analysis, HLA-associated TCR beta chains were found to be more clonally expanded and to have lower generation probabilities than equally common non-associated chains. An earlier analysis of roughly 570 of the donors showed that most TCR beta V segments appeared in productive rearrangements either about 87% or about 30% of the time, which broadly matched IMGT annotations. The cohort was sequenced for TCR beta chains only, and without alpha or paired-chain data the features that could be detected were limited. In a later analysis, some 17,000 TCR beta sequences were associated with specific HLA alleles at a false discovery rate of 0.05. Most CMV-associated TCR beta chains appeared to be HLA-restricted in a later analysis, and the HLA associations seemed to be driven largely by CMV exposure. The sequencing pipeline was judged likely to have produced a cluster of highly shared sequence variants as a technical artifact. HLA typing was unavailable for some donors at each locus, so association tests used only the typed subset. In vitro tests confirmed that three of the cytomegalovirus-associated TCR beta chains recognize cytomegalovirus antigens. Compared with the approximately 670-donor mean, donors in an Asian-associated ancestry cluster had fewer N-insertions in productive TCRs, according to a later genetic analysis. The presence/absence analyses assumed that sequencing depth was roughly uniform across donors, and that assumption may not be true. An association between a missense DCLRE1C variant and V-gene and J-gene trimming of TCR beta chains was found in a later genetic analysis and replicated in an independent cohort. It was suggested by the authors that the approach could potentially be generalized to other disease states and immunological phenotypes. Most TCR sequences were observed very rarely across donors, whereas some public TCRs were present in many individuals. Assigning TCR associations to individual alleles was difficult when HLA alleles, especially DR and DQ, strongly co-occurred. Immune exposure information for the cohort was limited to CMV serostatus. A further reported finding was that TCR beta sequences accurately predicted the HLA-A and HLA-B alleles for most subjects in the first cohort.

V is cut back by 5 bases and J by 3 bases, with 3 bases in the junction unmatched. The germline V gene (reference sequence) provides CDR1 MNHEY and CDR2 SMNVEV. From its cysteine to its phenylalanine, the CDR3 spans 13 amino acids. The entry retains the CDR3 DNA only, 39 bases that are in frame from base 1. The cohort was made up of several hundred healthy bone marrow donors. Cohort members were all nominally healthy when sampled, although unrecorded immune exposures were likely present. The donor tested CMV seropositive and was one of the 289 seropositive cohort members. A peripheral blood sample was provided by each donor, and peripheral blood mononuclear cells were used for TCR beta sequencing. The Qiagen DNeasy Blood Extraction Kit was used to extract genomic DNA from the blood cell samples. This clone was picked up one time. Its antigen is not yet known. The input lacks base qualities; no much larger clone sits a single base away.

The library was generated by the immunoSEQ multiplex PCR assay. A mixture of 60 forward primers for TCR Vbeta segments and 13 reverse primers for TCR Jbeta segments was used in the multiplex PCR. A multiplex PCR assay on genomic DNA amplified the CDR3 region of rearranged TCR beta genes. The amplified TCR beta libraries were sequenced on the Illumina HiSeq System as 87-base-pair reads. The source study handled its data this way. A later analysis tallied roughly 78 million unique TCR beta chains across the 660 or so repertoires, and around 9.9 million of those chains were shared by two or more donors. To remove PCR and sequencing errors, raw reads were error-corrected and collapsed into unique sequences using a nearest-neighbor algorithm that merged closely related sequences. Alignment of CDR3 sequences to IMGT reference sequences was used to assign V, D and J gene segments. For a sequence to be retained, at least a six-nucleotide match to both a V gene segment and a J gene segment was required. Rearrangements were classified as productive when the CDR3 lacked stop codons and remained in frame with V and J, and all other rearrangements were classified as non-productive. Following IMGT convention, CDR3 was defined as the stretch from the second conserved V-encoded cysteine up to the conserved J-encoded phenylalanine. The earlier analysis of about 640 of the donors excluded any sequence lacking an unambiguous match to a single V gene segment. An earlier analysis of some 610 of the donors called V segments functional above 56.7% productive rearrangements and segregating when the between-donor standard deviation exceeded 5%. To diagnose cytomegalovirus status from the catalog of TCR beta chain sequences, a statistical classification framework was built. V and J gene assignment, in a later analysis, came from comparing TCR nucleotide sequences with IMGT/GENE-DB human TR gene sequences. Using the TCRdist pipeline, a later analysis assigned CDR3 sequences along with most-parsimonious VDJ recombination scenarios. In a later analysis, every TCR beta chain was defined by the combination of its CDR3 amino acid sequence and its V-gene family, and reads without a unique V-gene family were dropped. To address suspected cross-contamination and a sequencing artifact, a later analysis removed several hundred highly shared, low-generation-probability nucleotide sequences. In a later analysis, a clonal expansion index for each public chain was calculated from normalized within-repertoire ranks of inferred template counts. In a later analysis, generation probabilities were computed using a VDJ recombination model fitted to out-of-frame rearrangements, and the results were checked against IGoR. Hypergeometric tests were used in a later analysis to score TCR-TCR, TCR-HLA and TCR-CMV co-occurrence, with a repertoire-size bias correction applied to the TCR pairs. In a later analysis, false discovery rates were estimated by permuting HLA or CMV assignments 20 times. In a later analysis, co-occurring TCRs were grouped using DBSCAN, and TCRdist sequence similarity was added for clustering within HLA-allele-positive subsets. Repertoires with fewer than 30,000 or more than 120,000 public chains were left out of co-occurrence clustering, as were roughly five repertoires with anomalous nucleotide sharing. Sourced from immuneACCESS, this table was stored by TCRdb with only in-frame sequences that have V and J called. A share of the clones is absent; for the studies checked, an unresolved V gene accounts for under half, and the remainder has no known explanation. The DNA gave D and trimming, while V, J and clone size come from that table. The sample table shows 150,000 to 250,000 clones, and around three quarters are seen once. About 4.4% of the sample is taken by the ten largest.

The chain is encoded by TRBV27 joined to TRBJ1-2, with 7 central nucleotides matching TRBD1. The receptor was derived from a woman in her twenties or thirties in good health and CMV-seropositive. The sample taken for sequencing was PBMCs. At the DNA level, the sequence is TGTGCCAGCAGTCAGACAGGGTACTATGGCTACACCTTC. This yields the protein CASSQTGYYGYTF.